This T cell receptor beta chain was documented in a study of shared clonotypes between healthy human individuals. Trimming took 7 bases from V and 4 from J; bases not matched to a gene: 9. CDR1 MDHEN and CDR2 SYDVKM come from the germline V gene. The CDR3 runs 14 residues. The investigators split CD4+ cells into a CD45RA+ naive subset and a CD45RA-negative memory subset. This table comes from immunoSEQ multiplex PCR, and its TCRdb copy is limited to in-frame clones, with some not included. The data contain approximately 500,000 clones, approximately 95% of them singletons. The chain carries TRBV28 and TRBJ2-5, with 7 bases that match TRBD1. Source material: naive CD4+ T cells sorted from blood. Subset indicated: CD45RA+ positively selected. This TCR was sampled from a woman aged 25 to 39 in good health. The CDR3 loop reads CASNPTGPAETQYF. The CDR3 nucleotides are TGTGCCAGCAACCCGACAGGGCCAGCAGAGACCCAGTACTTC.